The TCR beta chain under discussion was sequenced for a study of blood T cell repertoires in COVID-19. Study-level background: Samples came from the United States, Italy and Spain, spanning acute and convalescent COVID-19. The analysed material was cDNA or gDNA that came from T cells, B-cell-depleted T cells, or PBMCs.

Enrolment of Seattle patients took place during active infection, and they were followed longitudinally. V was pared by 4 bases and J by 4 bases, with 17 bases between. The CDR3 contains 16 residues. Germline CDR1 is SGHRS and CDR2 is YFSETQ. TCRdb keeps only in-frame clones here, not all; method: immunoSEQ multiplex PCR. The table has some 80,000 clones, 70% to 90% seen once. The sequence derives from a man aged 55 to 70 with COVID-19, enrolled during active disease. The sample comprised peripheral blood. V usage is TRBV5-1 and J usage is TRBJ1-4; possible D gene TRBD1, 6 bases. Here the CDR3 DNA reads TGCGCCAGCAGCGTGGACAGTGGGGGGTTTAATGAAAAACTGTTTTTT. It encodes CASSVDSGGFNEKLFF. Based on the CDR3 plus reference TRBV5-1 and TRBJ1-4, the full variable domain is KAGVTQTPRYLIKTRGQQVTLSCSPISGHRSVSWYQQTPGQGLQFLFEYFSETQRNKGNFPGRFSGRQFSNSRSEMNVSTLELGDSALYLCASSVDSGGFNEKLFFGSGTQLSVL.